Following are 13 T cell receptor beta chains from one sample sequenced in a study of neurological immune-mediated disorders. TCRdb used MiXCR to reprocess the 5' RACE reads, holding one entry per CDR3 protein. The sample includes under 80,000 distinct CDR3 sequences, roughly 3.9% of them seen just once. What was sequenced was PBMCs. The receptors shown here come from a man aged 30 to 45 with multiple sclerosis.

This clonotype was seen repeatedly, ten times or more. This chain connects TRBV9 to TRBJ2-2; a weak D match, TRBD1 (6 bases). The CDR3 loop spans 18 amino acids. Deletions cut 0 bases from V and 8 bases from J, with 23 bases between. The V gene's germline CDR1 is SGDLS and CDR2 YYNGEE. Written as DNA, the CDR3 is TGTGCCAGCAGCGTAGCTATTGGTGACAGGCGGCGCTTGGGGGAGCTGTTTTTT. This encodes CASSVAIGDRRRLGELFF. The complete variable domain, with remaining parts taken from reference TRBV9 and TRBJ2-2, reads DSGVTQTPKHLITATGQRVTLRCSPRSGDLSVYWYQQSLDQGLQFLIQYYNGEERAKGNILERFSAQQFPDLHSELNLSSLELGDSALYFCASSVAIGDRRRLGELFFGEGSRLTVL.

This clonotype appeared many times. This sequence joins TRBV7-9 and TRBJ2-5; D gene unclear. In germline, CDR1 is SEHNR, CDR2 FQNEAQ (reference sequence). V lost 1 base and J lost 4, with 10 bases in between. The CDR3 extends over 14 amino acids. The CDR3 protein is CASSLGGTAETQYF. The CDR3 DNA reads as TGTGCCAGCAGCTTAGGTGGCACTGCAGAGACCCAGTACTTC. Together with reference TRBV7-9 and TRBJ2-5, the CDR3 gives the full variable domain: DTGVSQNPRHKITKRGQNVTFRCDPISEHNRLYWYRQTLGQGPEFLTYFQNEAQLEKSRLLSDRFSAERPKGSFSTLEIQRTEQGDSAMYLCASSLGGTAETQYFGPGTRLLVL.

The J gene is TRBJ2-1, the V gene TRBV6-6; TRBD1 aligns across 11 bases. The length of the CDR3 is 15 residues. Germline-derived CDR1 and CDR2 are MNHNY and SVGAGI (reference sequence). Trimming took 4 bases from V and 5 from J; bases not matched to a gene: 4. This CDR3 reads CASSSGTGGDNEQFF. CDR3 bases: TGTGCCAGCAGTTCCGGGACAGGGGGTGACAATGAGCAGTTCTTC.

This clonotype showed up many times. The chain has TRBV5-1 and TRBJ1-1, with TRBD1 as a possible D gene (5 bases). V was pared by 6 bases and J by 1 base, with 16 bases between. CDR1 is SGHRS and CDR2 is YFSETQ in the germline V gene. There are 15 residues in the CDR3. The CDR3: CASKGLGHTNTEAFF. The CDR3 bases are TGCGCCAGCAAGGGTTTAGGACACACGAACACTGAAGCTTTCTTT.

This clonotype was recorded many times. The chain combines TRBV6-2 or TRBV6-3 with TRBJ2-5; 9 nucleotides align to TRBD1. V trimming: 5 bases; J trimming: 5 bases; junction bases outside the gene matches: 0. This CDR3 is 12 amino acids long. Germline V gene data show CDR1 as MNHEY and CDR2 as SVGEGT. The CDR3 bases are TGTGCCAGCAGTGGACAGGGGGAGACCCAGTACTTC. Residues: CASSGQGETQYF.

This clonotype was observed at least ten times. The genes are TRBV20-1 and TRBJ2-5; D remains ambiguous. Deletions cut 7 bases from V and 5 bases from J, with 14 bases between. The CDR3 is 12 residues long. CDR1 DFQATT and CDR2 SNEGSKA come from the germline V gene (reference sequence). The CDR3, as DNA: TGCAGTGTATCCCTGGGGTTGGAGACCCAGTACTTC. As protein: CSVSLGLETQYF.

This clonotype appeared many times. The chain joins TRBV20-1 to TRBJ2-3; 14 nucleotides align to TRBD2. CDR3 length: 16 residues. Per the germline V gene, CDR1 is DFQATT and CDR2 is SNEGSKA (reference sequence). After removal of 4 bases from V and 2 bases from J, the junction contained 5 bases not matched to a gene. The chain's CDR3 is CSATGLAGVDTDTQYF. The CDR3 DNA sequence: TGCAGTGCTACGGGACTAGCGGGGGTTGACACAGATACGCAGTATTTT.

Note on this clonotype: At one end the junction does not follow the germline gene, possibly because of a read error. V is TRBV27 and J is TRBJ1-5, with TRBD1 matching 8 bases. The CDR3 length is 15 residues. Germline V gene sequence: CDR1 MNHEY, CDR2 SMNVEV (reference sequence). The chain's CDR3 is CASSLISTGAQPQNF. Here the CDR3 DNA reads TGTGCCAGCAGTTTGATCTCGACAGGGGCTCAGCCCCAGAATTTT.

This clonotype has at least ten counts. The chain couples TRBV20-1 to TRBJ2-1; D ambiguous. The CDR3 is 16 residues long. Germline lookup yields CDR1 DFQATT and CDR2 SNEGSKA (reference sequence). V dropped 5 bases and J dropped 4 bases, with 21 bases sitting between them. The DNA of the CDR3 is TGCAGTGCTGTTATCCGTGGTGGACCCATTTACAATGAGCAGTTCTTC. It specifies CSAVIRGGPIYNEQFF.

This clonotype was counted ten times or more. The chain employs TRBV12-3 or TRBV12-4 and TRBJ2-7; no reliable D call. The CDR3 loop spans 14 amino acids. Deletions cut 1 base from V and 3 bases from J, with 10 bases between. The CDR3 protein is CASSLGVSGYEQYF. DNA for the CDR3: TGTGCCAGCAGTTTAGGGGTGTCGGGCTACGAGCAGTACTTC.

Points on this clonotype: A much larger clone differs by one base, so this may be a read error. The chain combines TRBV4-3 with TRBJ1-4, with D possibly being TRBD1 (6 bases). There are 13 residues in the CDR3. From germline, CDR1 is LGHNA and CDR2 YSLEER. V gave up 0 bases and J gave up 7 bases, with 6 bases separating them. This CDR3 reads CASSQDRGEKLFF. CDR3 DNA: TGCGCCAGCAGCCAAGACAGGGGTGAAAAACTGTTTTTT.

This clonotype was seen repeatedly, ten times or more. The rearrangement uses TRBV5-5 and TRBJ1-1, with 8 bases that match TRBD1. CDR1 is SGHKS and CDR2 is YYEKEE in the germline V gene (reference sequence). J was trimmed by 4 bases and V by 2 bases; bases with no gene match: 4. The CDR3 consists of 14 residues. CDR3 bases: TGTGCCAGCAGCTTTACAGGGGGAGCCACTGAAGCTTTCTTT. Translation: CASSFTGGATEAFF.

The sample holds many counts of this clonotype. The chain employs TRBV20-1 and TRBJ1-1; D is ambiguous. Germline-derived CDR1 and CDR2 are DFQATT and SNEGSKA (reference sequence). This CDR3 is 10 amino acids long. Trimming left V 3 bases short and J 11 bases short, with 10 bases between. The CDR3 loop reads CSASLNRAFF. DNA of the CDR3: TGCAGTGCTAGCCTCAATCGTGCTTTCTTT.